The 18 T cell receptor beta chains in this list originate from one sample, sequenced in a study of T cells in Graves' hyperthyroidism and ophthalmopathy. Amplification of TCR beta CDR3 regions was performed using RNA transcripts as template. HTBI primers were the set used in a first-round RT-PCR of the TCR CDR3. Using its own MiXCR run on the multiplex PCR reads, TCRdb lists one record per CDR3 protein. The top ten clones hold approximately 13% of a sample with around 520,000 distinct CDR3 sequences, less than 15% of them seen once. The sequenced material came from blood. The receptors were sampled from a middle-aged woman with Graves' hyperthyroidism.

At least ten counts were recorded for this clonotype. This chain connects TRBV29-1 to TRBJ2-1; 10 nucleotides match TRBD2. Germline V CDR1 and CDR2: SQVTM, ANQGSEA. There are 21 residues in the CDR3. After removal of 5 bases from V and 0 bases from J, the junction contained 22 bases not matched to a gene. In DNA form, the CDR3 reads TGCAGCGTTCCACCGGGACTAGCGTCGCGCCGGGGGTTAAGCTCCTACAATGAGCAGTTCTTC. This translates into CSVPPGLASRRGLSSYNEQFF.

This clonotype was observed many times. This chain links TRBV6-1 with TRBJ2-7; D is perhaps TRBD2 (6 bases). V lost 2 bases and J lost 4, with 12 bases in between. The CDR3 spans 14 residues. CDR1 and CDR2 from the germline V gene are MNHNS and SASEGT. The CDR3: CASSEYGSGYEQYF. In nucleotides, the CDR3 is TGTGCCAGCAGTGAATACGGGAGTGGTTACGAGCAGTACTTC.

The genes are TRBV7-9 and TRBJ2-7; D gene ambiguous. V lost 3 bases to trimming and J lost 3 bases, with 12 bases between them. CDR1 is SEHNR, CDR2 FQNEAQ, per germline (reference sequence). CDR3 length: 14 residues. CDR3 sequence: CASSLLGESYEQYF. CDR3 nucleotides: TGTGCCAGCAGCTTGCTTGGGGAAAGCTACGAGCAGTACTTC.

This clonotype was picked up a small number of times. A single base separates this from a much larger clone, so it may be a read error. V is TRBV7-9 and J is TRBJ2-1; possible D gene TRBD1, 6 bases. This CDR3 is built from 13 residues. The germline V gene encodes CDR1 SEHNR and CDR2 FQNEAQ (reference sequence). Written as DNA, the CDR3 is TGTGCCAGCAGAACAGGGAGCTACAATAAGCAGTTCTTC. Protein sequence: CASRTGSYNKQFF.

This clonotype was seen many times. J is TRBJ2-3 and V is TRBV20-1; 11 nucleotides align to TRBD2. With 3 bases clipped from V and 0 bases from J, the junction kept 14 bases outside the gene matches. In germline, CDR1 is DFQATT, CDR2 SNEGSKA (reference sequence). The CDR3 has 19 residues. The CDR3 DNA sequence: TGCAGTGCTAGTGTGTGGGTTAGCGGGGGGGGATATAGCACAGATACGCAGTATTTT. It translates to CSASVWVSGGGYSTDTQYF.

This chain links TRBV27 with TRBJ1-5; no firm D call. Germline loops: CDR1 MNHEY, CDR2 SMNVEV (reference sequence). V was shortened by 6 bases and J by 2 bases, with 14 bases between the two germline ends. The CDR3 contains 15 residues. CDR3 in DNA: TGTGCCAGCAGCCCGGGTTTGAGTGGCAATCAGCCCCAGCATTTT. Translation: CASSPGLSGNQPQHF.

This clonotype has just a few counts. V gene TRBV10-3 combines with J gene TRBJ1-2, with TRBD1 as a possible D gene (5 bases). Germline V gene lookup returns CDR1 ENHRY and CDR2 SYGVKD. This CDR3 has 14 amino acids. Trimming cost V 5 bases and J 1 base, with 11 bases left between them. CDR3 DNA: TGTGCCATCAGTCCGGACACAATTAACTATGGCTACACCTTC. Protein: CAISPDTINYGYTF.

This CDR3 reads CASSLGTSGRAPNEQFF. CDR3 nucleotides: TGTGCCAGCAGCCTAGGGACTAGCGGGAGGGCCCCTAATGAGCAGTTCTTC. This chain joins TRBV7-3 and TRBJ2-1, with TRBD2 matching 16 bases. CDR1 and CDR2 (germline): SGHTA, FQGTGA. V trimming: 5 bases; J trimming: 7 bases; junction bases outside the gene matches: 8. This CDR3 contains 17 residues.

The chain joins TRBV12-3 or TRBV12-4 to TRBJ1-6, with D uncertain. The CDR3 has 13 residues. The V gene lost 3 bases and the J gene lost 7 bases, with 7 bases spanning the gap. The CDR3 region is CASSFFGNSPLHF. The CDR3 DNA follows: TGTGCCAGCAGTTTTTTCGGCAATTCACCCCTCCACTTT.

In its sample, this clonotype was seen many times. This CDR3 is CASSPTGSSRQTQYF. The CDR3 coding sequence is TGTGCCAGCAGCCCCACGGGATCTAGCCGGCAGACCCAGTACTTC. The rearrangement joins TRBV7-3 to TRBJ2-5; a possible D gene is TRBD2 (5 bases). The CDR3 loop spans 15 amino acids. CDR1 SGHTA and CDR2 FQGTGA come from the germline V gene. Trimming pared 5 bases from V and 6 bases from J, leaving 19 bases between.

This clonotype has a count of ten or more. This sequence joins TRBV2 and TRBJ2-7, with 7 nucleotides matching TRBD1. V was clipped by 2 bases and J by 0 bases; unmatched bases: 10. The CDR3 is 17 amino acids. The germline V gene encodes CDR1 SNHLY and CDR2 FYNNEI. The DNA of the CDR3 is TGTGCCAGCAGTGAATCCCCAACAGGGGCGATCTCCTACGAGCAGTACTTC. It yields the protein CASSESPTGAISYEQYF.

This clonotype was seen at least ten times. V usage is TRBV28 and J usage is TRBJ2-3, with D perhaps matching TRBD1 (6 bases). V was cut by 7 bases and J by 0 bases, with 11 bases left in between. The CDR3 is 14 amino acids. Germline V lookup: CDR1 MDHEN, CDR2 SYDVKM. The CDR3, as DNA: TGTGCCAGCAACCTAGGACAGAGCACAGATACGCAGTATTTT. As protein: CASNLGQSTDTQYF.

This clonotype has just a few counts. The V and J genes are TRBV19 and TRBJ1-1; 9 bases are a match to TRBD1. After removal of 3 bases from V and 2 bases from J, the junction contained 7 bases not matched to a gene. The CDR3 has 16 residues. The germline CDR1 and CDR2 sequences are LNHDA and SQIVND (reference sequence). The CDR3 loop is CASSMTGGNLNTEAFF. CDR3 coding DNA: TGTGCCAGTAGTATGACAGGGGGAAATTTAAACACTGAAGCTTTCTTT.

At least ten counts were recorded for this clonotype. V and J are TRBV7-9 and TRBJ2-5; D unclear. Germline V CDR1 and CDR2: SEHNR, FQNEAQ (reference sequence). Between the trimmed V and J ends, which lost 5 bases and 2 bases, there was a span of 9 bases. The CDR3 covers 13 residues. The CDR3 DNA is TGTGCCAGCAGCATAGTCCTTCAAGAGACCCAGTACTTC. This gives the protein CASSIVLQETQYF.

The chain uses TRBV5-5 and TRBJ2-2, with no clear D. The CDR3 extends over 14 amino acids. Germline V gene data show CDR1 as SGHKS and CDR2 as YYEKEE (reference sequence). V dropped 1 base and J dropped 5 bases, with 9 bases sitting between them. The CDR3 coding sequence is TGTGCCAGCAGCTTGTATGCTTCGACCGGGGAGCTGTTTTTT. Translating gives CASSLYASTGELFF.

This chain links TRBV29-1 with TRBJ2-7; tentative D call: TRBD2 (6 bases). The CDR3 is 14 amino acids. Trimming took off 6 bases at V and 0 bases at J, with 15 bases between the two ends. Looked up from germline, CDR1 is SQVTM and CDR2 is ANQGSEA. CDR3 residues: CSVAAGRSSYEQYF. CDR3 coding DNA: TGCAGCGTCGCGGCGGGACGTAGCTCCTACGAGCAGTACTTC.

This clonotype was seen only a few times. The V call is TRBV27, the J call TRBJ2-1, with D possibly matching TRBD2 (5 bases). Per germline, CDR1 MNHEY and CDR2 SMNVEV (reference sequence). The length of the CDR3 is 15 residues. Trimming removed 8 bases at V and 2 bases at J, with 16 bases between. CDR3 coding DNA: TGTGCCAGCTCCAAAGGGAGTTTCGCCTACAATGAGCAGTTCTTC. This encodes CASSKGSFAYNEQFF.

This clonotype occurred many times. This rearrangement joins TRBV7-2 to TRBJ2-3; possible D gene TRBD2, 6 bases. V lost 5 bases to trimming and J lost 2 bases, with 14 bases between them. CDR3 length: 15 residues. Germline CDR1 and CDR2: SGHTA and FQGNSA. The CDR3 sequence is CASSKKWDFTDTQYF. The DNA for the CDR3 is TGTGCCAGCAGCAAAAAATGGGACTTCACAGATACGCAGTATTTT.